Below, 16 T cell receptor beta chains from the same sample are listed, as sequenced in a study of Graves' ophthalmopathy and Graves' hyperthyroidism (dated by TCRdb to about 2018). Instrument used: Illumina HiSeq 2000. For repertoire sequencing, TCR beta CDR3 regions were amplified from RNA transcripts. A first-round RT-PCR used HTBI primers with the Qiagen OneStep RT-PCR kit, followed by a second-round multiplex PCR, size selection and purification. In-frame beta chains were kept once TCRdb had trimmed the public reads at Q25 with fastp and called clones with MiXCR. Under each unique CDR3 protein, matching rows form one entry showing the most common genes and DNA. This sample comprises approximately 480,000 distinct CDR3 sequences, roughly 14% of them detected only once. The ten largest make up about a tenth of the sample. Sequenced sample: blood. The origin of the receptors is a woman aged 30 to 39 with Graves' ophthalmopathy. Donor details come from another sample of the same person, matched by shared clones.

This clonotype appeared once. A much more abundant neighbour one base away suggests this may be a read error. J is TRBJ2-5 and V is TRBV2; tentatively, D is TRBD2 (7 bases). In germline, CDR1 is SNHLY, CDR2 FYNNEI. CDR3 length equals 12 residues. The CDR3 spells CAIRTRGETQDF. The CDR3 nucleotides read TGTGCCATCCGGACTAGGGGGGAGACCCAGGACTTC.

This clonotype was found many times. For the CDR3, the DNA is TGCAGCGCCAGGACAGGGGGTGAAGAGACCCAGTACTTC. It codes for CSARTGGEETQYF. V usage is TRBV29-1 and J usage is TRBJ2-5, with 10 bases fitting TRBD1. Trimming cost V 7 bases and J 3 bases; bases outside gene matches: 5. There are 13 residues in the CDR3. Germline V gene lookup returns CDR1 SQVTM and CDR2 ANQGSEA.

This clonotype was counted at least ten times. The chain joins TRBV20-1 to TRBJ2-7, with 8 bases identical to TRBD1. This CDR3 has 13 amino acids. J lost 3 bases, V lost 0 bases, and 1 base had no gene match. Germline V gene data show CDR1 as DFQATT and CDR2 as SNEGSKA (reference sequence). The CDR3 protein is CSAREDRDYEQYF. In DNA, the CDR3 is TGCAGTGCTAGAGAGGACAGGGACTACGAGCAGTACTTC.

This clonotype showed up many times. The V call is TRBV7-2, the J call TRBJ1-1; 11 nucleotides line up with TRBD1. V was clipped by 3 bases and J by 8 bases; unmatched bases: 8. Germline V gene data show CDR1 as SGHTA and CDR2 as FQGNSA. CDR3 size: 15 residues. The CDR3 here is CASSLDRGRVAEAFF. The CDR3 DNA reads TGTGCCAGCAGCTTGGACAGGGGGCGCGTGGCGGAAGCTTTCTTT.

This sequence joins TRBV10-3 and TRBJ2-7, with 7 bases fitting TRBD1. The CDR3 has 14 residues. The V segment lost 6 bases and the J segment 0 bases; nucleotides outside the gene matches: 5. Germline CDR1 reads ENHRY; CDR2 reads SYGVKD. CDR3 nucleotide sequence: TGTGCCATCAGCCGGAGGACAGGCTCCTACGAGCAGTACTTC. Translated: CAISRRTGSYEQYF.

This chain uses TRBV4-1 with TRBJ2-7, with D unresolved. Germline CDR1 reads MGHRA; CDR2 reads YSYEKL. V gave up 4 bases and J gave up 2 bases, with 9 bases separating them. This CDR3 comprises 13 residues. CDR3 sequence: CASSPDTTYEQYF. CDR3 DNA: TGCGCCAGCAGCCCCGACACAACCTACGAGCAGTACTTC.

This clonotype was seen repeatedly, ten times or more. The V gene is TRBV28, the J gene TRBJ2-7; no definite D call. The V gene's germline CDR1 is MDHEN and CDR2 SYDVKM. Trimming pared 5 bases from V and 3 bases from J, leaving 14 bases between. The CDR3 length is 14 residues. The DNA for the CDR3 is TGTGCCAGCAGTCCCGACTTAAGCCTCTACGAGCAGTACTTC. Protein: CASSPDLSLYEQYF.

This clonotype came up many times. The V and J genes are TRBV7-6 and TRBJ2-2; D remains ambiguous. The CDR3 totals 12 residues. From germline, CDR1 is SGHVS and CDR2 FNYEAQ. Trimming took off 2 bases at V and 10 bases at J, with 8 bases between the two ends. CDR3 protein: CASSLPKEELFF. CDR3 DNA: TGTGCCAGCAGCTTACCGAAGGAGGAGCTGTTTTTT. Drawing the rest from reference TRBV7-6 and TRBJ2-2, the complete variable domain is GAGVSQSPRYKVTKRGQDVALRCDPISGHVSLYWYRQALGQGPEFLTYFNYEAQQDKSGLPNDRFSAERPEGSISTLTIQRTEQRDSAMYRCASSLPKEELFFGEGSRLTVL.

This rearrangement joins TRBV29-1 to TRBJ1-5; possibly TRBD1 for D (6 bases). Germline CDR1 SQVTM, CDR2 ANQGSEA. V was shortened by 6 bases and J by 5 bases, with 14 bases between the two germline ends. The CDR3 covers 13 residues. CDR3 coding DNA: TGCAGCGTGACACAGGGTTCGGATCAGCCCCAGCATTTT. Translated, it gives CSVTQGSDQPQHF.

This clonotype has a count of ten or more. The gene calls are TRBV28 and TRBJ2-7; perhaps TRBD2 as D (5 bases). V was pared by 5 bases and J by 4 bases, with 18 bases between. The germline V gene has CDR1 MDHEN and CDR2 SYDVKM. The CDR3 is made up of 15 amino acids. CDR3 coding DNA: TGTGCCAGCAGTAGCCCCGGGCGAAGCGGTTACGAGCAGTACTTC. This codes for CASSSPGRSGYEQYF. Complete variable domain (other parts from reference TRBV28 and TRBJ2-7): DVKVTQSSRYLVKRTGEKVFLECVQDMDHENMFWYRQDPGLGLRLIYFSYDVKMKEKGDIPEGYSVSREKKERFSLILESASTNQTSMYLCASSSPGRSGYEQYFGPGTRLTVT.

This clonotype was picked up many times. The gene calls are TRBV5-6 and TRBJ1-1, with 9 bases fitting TRBD1. Trimming removed 5 bases from V and 11 bases from J; junction bases left unmatched: 7. Germline V CDR1 and CDR2: SGHDT, YYEEEE. The CDR3 is 12 residues long. The CDR3 sequence: CASSPGTGRAFF. DNA for the CDR3: TGTGCCAGCAGTCCGGGGACAGGGAGGGCTTTCTTT.

This clonotype was counted many times. The chain links TRBV6-2 or TRBV6-3 to TRBJ2-7; D may be TRBD1 (6 bases). V lost 4 bases and J 6 bases, leaving 7 bases between the germline ends. The germline CDR1 and CDR2 sequences are MNHEY and SVGEGT. The CDR3 consists of 11 residues. The CDR3 DNA follows: TGTGCCAGCAGTTGGGGGCTCGAGCAGTACTTC. Its protein product is CASSWGLEQYF.

With regard to this clonotype: A much larger clone differs from this one at a single base, so this may be a read error. The V and J genes are TRBV6-1 and TRBJ1-6, with TRBD1 matching 9 bases. The CDR3 totals 14 residues. The V segment lost 4 bases and the J segment 7 bases; nucleotides outside the gene matches: 2. Germline V gene lookup returns CDR1 MNHNS and CDR2 SASEGT. The CDR3 sequence is CASSVGTGNSPLHF. The CDR3 DNA follows: TGTGCCAGCAGTGTCGGGACAGGGAATTCACCCCTCCACTTT.

Many counts were recorded for this clonotype. The CDR3 coding sequence is TGTGCCAGCAGCTCGTCCCCATTGGGGACCCAGTACTTC. Translated, it gives CASSSSPLGTQYF. The chain combines TRBV11-2 with TRBJ2-5; D remains unclear. Trimming stripped 4 bases from V and 7 bases from J, with 13 bases between. This CDR3 contains 13 residues. Germline assignment: CDR1 SGHAT and CDR2 FQNNGV.

This clonotype was counted many times. The chain employs TRBV5-1 and TRBJ1-1, with 9 bases matching TRBD1. The junction had 3 bases not matched to a gene; V was cut back by 2 bases and J by 1 base. Germline CDR1 SGHRS, CDR2 YFSETQ. The CDR3 is made up of 15 amino acids. In DNA, the CDR3 is TGCGCCAGCAGCTTCCGACAGGGGGGGAACACTGAAGCTTTCTTT. Amino acid sequence: CASSFRQGGNTEAFF.

This clonotype was counted many times. The chain links TRBV6-2 or TRBV6-3 to TRBJ2-7, with 11 positions matching TRBD2. CDR3 size: 19 residues. Unmatched junction bases numbered 15, after V lost 2 bases and J lost 3 bases. In germline, CDR1 is MNHEY, CDR2 SVGEGT. For the CDR3, the DNA is TGTGCCAGCAGTTACCCGACTAGCGGGGAGACCCAGTCCTTCTACGAGCAGTACTTC. Its translation: CASSYPTSGETQSFYEQYF.